Below, 16 T cell receptor beta chains from the same sample are listed, as sequenced in a study of blood T cell repertoires in COVID-19. Some clones are missing from TCRdb's copy, which holds only in-frame ones; the method was immunoSEQ multiplex PCR. Counted here are about half a million clones, about 85% occurring once; the ten biggest clones make up just over 8%. The specimen sequenced was PBMCs or T cells enriched from blood (not recorded which). These receptors all come from a woman aged 60-75 years who had recovered from COVID-19.

This clone was seen just once. The V gene is TRBV2, the J gene TRBJ1-3; TRBD1 matches at 7 bases. After removal of 3 bases from V and 2 bases from J, the junction contained 4 bases not matched to a gene. This CDR3 is 15 amino acids long. In germline, CDR1 is SNHLY, CDR2 FYNNEI. This chain's CDR3 is CASSETGPTGNTIYF. CDR3 in DNA: TGTGCCAGCAGTGAGACAGGGCCAACTGGAAACACCATATATTTT.

This chain connects TRBV5-1 to TRBJ2-5; 9 bases match TRBD1. The CDR3 has 14 amino acids. Germline V gene sequence: CDR1 SGHRS, CDR2 YFSETQ. J lost 3 bases, V lost 3 bases, and 3 bases had no gene match. In DNA, the CDR3 is TGCGCCAGCAGCTGGGACAGGGCAGAAGAGACCCAGTACTTC. Protein product: CASSWDRAEETQYF.

This clone appeared a single time. No DNA is shown, since the ends of the CDR3 on it are uncertain; the CDR3 is the one TCRdb lists. This chain connects TRBV24-1 to TRBJ2-5; the table's D call of TRBD1 was not tested on the DNA. The CDR3 sequence runs 15 residues, both termini included. Germline CDR1 and CDR2: KGHDR and SFDVKD. CDR3 loop: CATSDPQGFLETQYF.

The chain carries TRBV2 and TRBJ1-2; 10 nucleotides agree with TRBD1. There are 14 residues in the CDR3. The germline CDR1 and CDR2 sequences are SNHLY and FYNNEI. The ends lost 6 bases at V and 2 bases at J; junction bases unmatched: 3. CDR3 amino acids: CASRGDRGNYGYTF. CDR3 bases: TGTGCCAGCAGGGGGGACAGGGGAAACTATGGCTACACCTTC. Full variable domain (outside the CDR3, taken from reference TRBV2 and TRBJ1-2): EPEVTQTPSHQVTQMGQEVILRCVPISNHLYFYWYRQILGQKVEFLVSFYNNEISEKSEIFDDQFSVERPDGSNFTLKIRSTKLEDSAMYFCASRGDRGNYGYTFGSGTRLTVV.

The chain has TRBV3-1 (or the pseudogene TRBV3-2) and TRBJ2-7, with 7 bases aligning to TRBD2. This CDR3 spans 13 amino acids. V shed 4 bases, J shed 7 bases, and the junction held 7 bases outside the gene matches. The V gene's germline CDR1 is LGHDT and CDR2 YNNKEL (reference sequence). CDR3 in DNA: TGTGCCAGCAGCCCCTTTGGGGGGGGAGAGCAGTACGTC. It codes for CASSPFGGGEQYV.

Remarks on this clone: An end of the junction does not agree with germline; a read error may underlie this. V gene TRBV19 combines with J gene TRBJ2-3, with 9 positions matching TRBD1. This CDR3 has 16 residues. Germline values: CDR1 LNHDA, CDR2 SQIVND (reference sequence). The CDR3 here is CASRSRTGTGTGTQYF. The CDR3 nucleotides are TGTGCCAGTAGGAGCCGAACCGGGACAGGGACAGGTACGCAGTATTTT. Using reference TRBV19 and TRBJ2-3 for the parts outside the CDR3, the full variable domain is DGGITQSPKYLFRKEGQNVTLSCEQNLNHDAMYWYRQDPGQGLRLIYYSQIVNDFQKGDIAEGYSVSREKKESFPLTVTSAQKNPTAFYLCASRSRTGTGTGTQYFGPGTRLTVL.

V and J are TRBV10-2 and TRBJ1-1; D remains ambiguous. V lost 0 bases and J lost 5, with 7 bases in between. This CDR3 is built from 13 residues. In germline, CDR1 is WSHSY, CDR2 SAAADI. CDR3 protein: CASSESGRTEAFF. The CDR3 bases are TGCGCCAGCAGTGAGTCAGGGAGAACTGAAGCTTTCTTT.

The chain employs TRBV23-1 and TRBJ2-5, with D possibly TRBD1 on 8 matching bases. TRBV23-1 is an open reading frame whose function is uncertain. Trimming removed 3 bases from V and 5 bases from J, with 16 bases in between. This CDR3 has 15 amino acids. The CDR3 loop is CASSQWTGREETQYF. CDR3 bases: TGCGCCAGCAGTCAGTGGACAGGGCGGGAGGAGACCCAGTACTTC.

The V gene is TRBV5-1, the J gene TRBJ2-7; a possible D gene is TRBD2 (6 bases). The CDR3 runs 15 residues. The V and J ends lost 0 bases and 3 bases respectively, with 13 bases between them. Per the germline V gene, CDR1 is SGHRS and CDR2 is YFSETQ. Here the CDR3 reads CASSLGLGGGYEQYV. CDR3 DNA sequence: TGCGCCAGCAGCTTGGGTTTGGGGGGAGGCTACGAGCAGTACGTC.

V usage is TRBV21-1 and J usage is TRBJ2-1; TRBD2 is the table's D call, not checked against the DNA. TRBV21-1 is an annotated pseudogene. The CDR3 is 14 residues long. DNA for the CDR3: TGTGCCAGCAGCAGTAGCGGGGGGGCTTATGAGCAGTTCTTC. Its translation: CASSSSGGAYEQFF.

The V gene is TRBV5-1, the J gene TRBJ2-5; TRBD2 agrees at 12 bases. Trimming took 3 bases from V and 5 from J; bases not matched to a gene: 2. The CDR3 loop spans 14 amino acids. CDR1 and CDR2 (germline): SGHRS, YFSETQ. The CDR3 nucleotides read TGCGCCAGCAGCTCTAGCGGGGGGGAGGAGACCCAGTACTTC. Translated: CASSSSGGEETQYF.

This rearrangement joins TRBV5-1 to TRBJ2-7, with a possible D match to TRBD2 (6 bases). The V and J ends lost 3 bases and 5 bases respectively, with 12 bases between them. Per germline, CDR1 SGHRS and CDR2 YFSETQ. The CDR3 contains 13 residues. CDR3 nucleotides: TGCGCCAGCAGCTACGGGAGCGGTAACGAGCAGTACTTC. Translating it yields CASSYGSGNEQYF.

This chain uses TRBV7-9 with TRBJ2-4; 8 bases line up with TRBD1. CDR1 is SEHNR and CDR2 is FQNEAQ in the germline V gene (reference sequence). V shed 5 bases, J shed 5 bases, and the junction held 5 bases outside the gene matches. There are 14 residues in the CDR3. The CDR3 nucleotides read TGTGCCAGCAGCGACGGGACAGGCCAAAACATTCAGTACTTC. Its translation: CASSDGTGQNIQYF.

This chain uses TRBV30 with TRBJ2-2, with a weak D call TRBD2 (7 bases). The CDR3 loop spans 14 amino acids. The V gene's germline CDR1 is GTSNPN and CDR2 SVGIG (reference sequence). Deletions cut 8 bases from V and 2 bases from J, with 15 bases between. CDR3 protein: CAGGRGGNTGELFF. For the CDR3, the DNA is TGTGCCGGGGGTAGGGGGGGCAACACCGGGGAGCTGTTTTTT.

The chain employs TRBV10-3 and TRBJ1-2; D might be TRBD1 (5 bases). Germline V gene lookup returns CDR1 ENHRY and CDR2 SYGVKD. The CDR3 runs to 14 residues. V lost 0 bases, J lost 6 bases, and 11 bases lay in between. As DNA, the CDR3 is TGTGCCATCAGTGAGTCGTCGCAGGGCGATGGCTACACCTTC. Its translation: CAISESSQGDGYTF.

This clone appeared once. The chain employs TRBV5-1 and TRBJ2-7; D possibly corresponds to TRBD1 (6 bases). V lost 0 bases to trimming and J lost 4 bases, with 8 bases between them. The V gene's germline CDR1 is SGHRS and CDR2 YFSETQ. The CDR3 length is 13 residues. CDR3 protein: CASSLGGRYEQYF. As DNA, the CDR3 is TGCGCCAGCAGCTTGGGGGGGCGGTACGAGCAGTACTTC.